The 27 T cell receptor beta chains in this list originate from one sample, sequenced in a study of stem cell transplantation in POMP-related autoinflammatory disease. The assay was immunoSEQ multiplex PCR, and TCRdb's table has in-frame clones only and misses some. The data hold thousands of clones, with around 83% observed a single time. Sequencing was done on a sample of a CXCR5-defined cell subset from PBMCs. The receptors originated from a human donor in good health.

This clone occurred a few times. The chain uses TRBV7-3 and TRBJ2-3; TRBD2 matches 8 bases. Per germline, CDR1 SGHTA and CDR2 FQGTGA. V was pared by 5 bases and J by 0 bases, with 7 bases of the junction left unmatched. This CDR3 region has 16 residues. CDR3 protein: CASSRGAGASTDTQYF. The CDR3 nucleotides are TGTGCCAGCAGCCGAGGAGCGGGGGCTAGCACAGATACGCAGTATTTT. The full variable domain, with the rest looked up from reference TRBV7-3 and TRBJ2-3, is GAGVSQTPSNKVTEKGKYVELRCDPISGHTALYWYRQSLGQGPEFLIYFQGTGAADDSGLPNDRFFAVRPEGSVSTLKIQRTERGDSAVYLCASSRGAGASTDTQYFGPGTRLTVL.

The J gene is TRBJ2-3, the V gene TRBV7-8; no clear D gene. CDR3 length: 18 amino acids. Germline assignment: CDR1 SGHVS and CDR2 FQNEAQ. Trimming pared 4 bases from V and 0 bases from J, leaving 20 bases between. CDR3 loop: CASSSMSARLGSTDTQYF. The CDR3 nucleotides are TGTGCCAGCAGCTCAATGAGTGCGAGATTGGGTAGCACAGATACGCAGTATTTT.

The chain carries TRBV19 and TRBJ2-7; D call uncertain. The germline gives CDR1 LNHDA, CDR2 SQIVND (reference sequence). The CDR3 spans 15 residues. Trimming stripped 0 bases from V and 1 base from J, with 10 bases between. The CDR3: CASSIDPDGSYEQYF. For the CDR3, the DNA is TGTGCCAGTAGTATAGACCCCGACGGATCCTACGAGCAGTACTTC.

This chain uses TRBV11-2 with TRBJ2-3, with 10 bases fitting TRBD2. The CDR3 spans 15 residues. The V gene end was trimmed by 0 bases and the J gene end by 7 bases; junction bases not matched to a gene: 4. Looked up from germline, CDR1 is SGHAT and CDR2 is FQNNGV. The CDR3 loop is CASSLEGLARNTQYF. In DNA, the CDR3 is TGTGCCAGCAGCTTAGAGGGACTAGCGAGGAATACGCAGTATTTT.

The chain combines TRBV6-5 with TRBJ1-1, with D possibly being TRBD1 (5 bases). This CDR3 is built from 15 residues. Germline CDR1 MNHEY, CDR2 SVGAGI. Trimming removed 10 bases from V and 3 bases from J, with 21 bases in between. The CDR3 coding sequence is TGTGCCACCTACCCACGGGCCCGGGGGGACACTGAAGCTTTCTTT. Translation gives CATYPRARGDTEAFF.

Worth noting for this clone: Other nucleotide sequences from this sample produce the same CDR3. The chain recombines TRBV28 with TRBJ2-1, with a tentative D call TRBD2 (5 bases). The V end was cut by 1 base, the J end by 0 bases, with 7 bases between. The CDR3 spans 15 residues. CDR1 is MDHEN and CDR2 is SYDVKM in the germline V gene. CDR3 sequence reads: CASSLLGSSYNEQFF. DNA for the CDR3: TGTGCCAGCAGTTTATTGGGGAGCTCCTACAATGAGCAGTTCTTC.

The chain employs TRBV19 and TRBJ2-2; D unresolved. This CDR3 is built from 12 residues. Between the trimmed V and J ends, which lost 6 bases and 8 bases, there was a span of 10 bases. Germline-derived CDR1 and CDR2 are LNHDA and SQIVND (reference sequence). The CDR3 loop reads CASRPSLGELFF. Written as DNA, the CDR3 is TGTGCCAGTAGGCCAAGCTTGGGGGAGCTGTTTTTT.

J is TRBJ2-3 and V is TRBV18, with 10 bases matching TRBD2. This CDR3 comprises 13 residues. Germline V gives CDR1 KGHSH, CDR2 LQKENI. With V trimmed by 8 bases and J by 2 bases, 1 base remained unmatched. The CDR3 coding sequence is TGTGCCAGCACTAGCGGGGCCACAGATACGCAGTATTTT. This gives the protein CASTSGATDTQYF. The variable domain in full, with the rest retrieved from reference TRBV18 and TRBJ2-3, is NAGVMQNPRHLVRRRGQEARLRCSPMKGHSHVYWYRQLPEEGLKFMVYLQKENIIDESGMPKERFSAEFPKEGPSILRIQQVVRGDSAAYFCASTSGATDTQYFGPGTRLTVL.

This clone was seen more than once but under ten times. This sequence joins TRBV2 and TRBJ1-1; TRBD1 is a possible D gene (6 bases). Germline assignment: CDR1 SNHLY and CDR2 FYNNEI. The CDR3 has 16 residues. Trimming cost V 1 base and J 5 bases, with 17 bases left between them. CDR3 bases: TGTGCCAGCAGTGAAGGGCTTTGGGGGCGGGAAACTGAAGCTTTCTTT. This gives the protein CASSEGLWGRETEAFF.

The count of this clone is one. The V call is TRBV19, the J call TRBJ1-5; D is possibly TRBD1 (5 bases). Trimming cost V 4 bases and J 0 bases, with 10 bases left between them. This CDR3 is 15 amino acids long. Germline V gene sequence: CDR1 LNHDA, CDR2 SQIVND (reference sequence). CDR3 nucleotide sequence: TGTGCCAGTAGTACCGTTGGGGGTAGCAATCAGCCCCAGCATTTT. Its translation is CASSTVGGSNQPQHF.

The rearrangement joins TRBV2 to TRBJ1-4; D might be TRBD1 (6 bases). Trimming stripped 8 bases from V and 5 bases from J, with 15 bases between. The CDR3 is 14 residues long. Germline V CDR1 and CDR2: SNHLY, FYNNEI. CDR3 residues: CASGKQGLNEKLFF. The CDR3 DNA reads as TGTGCCAGCGGTAAACAGGGACTGAATGAAAAACTGTTTTTT.

The chain recombines TRBV2 with TRBJ2-5; a weak D match, TRBD2 (7 bases). This CDR3 has 12 amino acids. Germline CDR1 reads SNHLY; CDR2 reads FYNNEI. Between the trimmed V and J ends, which lost 3 bases and 14 bases, there was a span of 16 bases. This chain's CDR3 is CASSEGRGPGYF. CDR3 DNA: TGTGCCAGCAGTGAGGGGCGGGGGCCTGGTTACTTC.

The chain couples TRBV6-1 to TRBJ1-5, with D unclear. The CDR3 runs 13 residues. V shed 7 bases and J shed 3 bases, with 10 bases lying between them. CDR1 and CDR2 from the germline V gene are MNHNS and SASEGT. CDR3 sequence reads: CASNPGLNQPQHF. CDR3 DNA sequence: TGTGCCAGCAACCCGGGCCTCAATCAGCCCCAGCATTTT.

The rearrangement joins TRBV5-1 to TRBJ2-1; D could derive from TRBD1 or TRBD2 (5 bases each). The CDR3 spans 16 residues. Trimming removed 4 bases at V and 0 bases at J, with 14 bases between. Germline CDR1 SGHRS, CDR2 YFSETQ. CDR3 in DNA: TGCGCCAGCAGCCCGAGGGAGACAGTCTCCTACAATGAGCAGTTCTTC. This sequence encodes CASSPRETVSYNEQFF.

This rearrangement joins TRBV19 to TRBJ2-6, with D perhaps TRBD2 (5 bases). The CDR3 runs 14 residues. V was shortened by 8 bases and J by 1 base, with 9 bases between the two germline ends. Germline values: CDR1 LNHDA, CDR2 SQIVND (reference sequence). For the CDR3, the DNA is TGTGCCAGTCGGGGAAGTTCTGGGGCCAACGTCCTGACTTTC. Translating it yields CASRGSSGANVLTF.

The chain couples TRBV2 to TRBJ2-3; D remains unclear. The germline CDR1 and CDR2 sequences are SNHLY and FYNNEI. The CDR3 totals 11 residues. V dropped 0 bases and J dropped 6 bases, with 1 base sitting between them. The CDR3 nucleotides are TGTGCCAGCAGTGAAGCGGATACGCAGTATTTT. This sequence encodes CASSEADTQYF. Supplemented by reference TRBV2 and TRBJ2-3, the full variable domain reads EPEVTQTPSHQVTQMGQEVILRCVPISNHLYFYWYRQILGQKVEFLVSFYNNEISEKSEIFDDQFSVERPDGSNFTLKIRSTKLEDSAMYFCASSEADTQYFGPGTRLTVL.

The chain is built from TRBV7-2 and TRBJ2-1; weak D call: TRBD1 (5 bases). Trimming left V 6 bases short and J 6 bases short, with 12 bases between. The germline V gene has CDR1 SGHTA and CDR2 FQGNSA. This CDR3 is built from 13 residues. The CDR3 coding sequence is TGTGCCAGCAGATCCGGACAAGTCAATGAGCAGTTCTTC. It yields the protein CASRSGQVNEQFF.

V gene TRBV29-1 combines with J gene TRBJ2-3; D tentatively fits TRBD1 or TRBD2 (6 bases each). This CDR3 contains 14 residues. V was cut by 0 bases and J by 6 bases, with 13 bases left in between. Germline V gene data show CDR1 as SQVTM and CDR2 as ANQGSEA. The CDR3 reads CSVEELGGADTQYF. The CDR3 nucleotides are TGCAGCGTTGAAGAGTTGGGGGGCGCGGATACGCAGTATTTT.

This clone was counted a single time. This rearrangement joins TRBV28 to TRBJ2-3, with 9 bases matching TRBD2. The V gene's germline CDR1 is MDHEN and CDR2 SYDVKM. J was trimmed by 5 bases and V by 0 bases; bases with no gene match: 6. There are 16 residues in the CDR3. The CDR3 protein is CASSLWRGGPEDTQYF. CDR3 DNA: TGTGCCAGCAGTTTATGGCGGGGGGGGCCAGAAGATACGCAGTATTTT.

This rearrangement joins TRBV7-9 to TRBJ1-1, with TRBD1 as a possible D gene (5 bases). CDR3 length equals 14 residues. V lost 5 bases to trimming and J lost 1 base, with 11 bases between them. Germline V CDR1 and CDR2: SEHNR, FQNEAQ (reference sequence). CDR3 amino acids: CASSERDENTEAFF. CDR3 nucleotides: TGTGCCAGCAGCGAACGGGACGAGAACACTGAAGCTTTCTTT.

A few counts support this clone. This chain connects TRBV7-9 to TRBJ2-7; 9 positions match TRBD1. CDR1 SEHNR and CDR2 FQNEAQ come from the germline V gene (reference sequence). V gave up 9 bases and J gave up 3 bases; unmatched junction bases: 3. This CDR3 comprises 12 residues. The CDR3 DNA sequence: TGTGCCAGTTACAGGGGGCACTACGAGCAGTACTTC. Its translation: CASYRGHYEQYF.

J is TRBJ1-1 and V is TRBV7-8; no firm D call. Trimming took 1 base from V and 1 from J, leaving 7 bases between them. CDR3 length equals 14 residues. Germline-derived CDR1 and CDR2 are SGHVS and FQNEAQ. This chain's CDR3 is CASSLGRQNTEAFF. The DNA of the CDR3 is TGTGCCAGCAGCTTAGGCAGACAGAACACTGAAGCTTTCTTT.

This rearrangement joins TRBV19 to TRBJ2-6; D possibly corresponds to TRBD1 (5 bases). This CDR3 comprises 17 residues. CDR1 LNHDA and CDR2 SQIVND come from the germline V gene (reference sequence). The germline V and J ends were trimmed by 4 bases and 0 bases, with 13 bases remaining between them. The CDR3 DNA reads as TGTGCCAGTAGTAAAGGACAAGCGCGCTCTGGGGCCAACGTCCTGACTTTC. Its protein is CASSKGQARSGANVLTF.

V and J are TRBV27 and TRBJ1-2, with D unclear. This CDR3 region has 14 residues. V was pared by 8 bases and J by 8 bases, with 21 bases between. CDR1 and CDR2 from the germline V gene are MNHEY and SMNVEV (reference sequence). The CDR3 DNA reads TGTGCCAGCCATAATGGGGTCCCAGGAAGCGGCTACACCTTC. This encodes CASHNGVPGSGYTF.

This chain uses TRBV5-5 with TRBJ1-1; 7 nucleotides match TRBD1. CDR3 length: 14 amino acids. Trimming removed 0 bases from V and 3 bases from J; junction bases left unmatched: 2. Germline CDR1 and CDR2: SGHKS and YYEKEE (reference sequence). The CDR3 region has the DNA TGTGCCAGCAGCTTGGTGCAGGGGGACACTGAAGCTTTCTTT. Translated: CASSLVQGDTEAFF.

The V gene is TRBV5-6, the J gene TRBJ1-3; D may be TRBD1 (5 bases). This CDR3 comprises 15 residues. V was trimmed by 0 bases and J by 2 bases, leaving 9 bases between them. Germline V gives CDR1 SGHDT, CDR2 YYEEEE. The CDR3 reads CASSLVGGAGNTIYF. CDR3 coding DNA: TGTGCCAGCAGCTTGGTTGGGGGGGCTGGAAACACCATATATTTT.

The V call is TRBV10-1, the J call TRBJ1-1; D is possibly TRBD1 (5 bases). The germline CDR1 and CDR2 sequences are WNHNN and SYGVQD (reference sequence). This CDR3 spans 15 amino acids. V lost 7 bases to trimming and J lost 1 base, with 16 bases between them. In nucleotides, the CDR3 is TGCGCCAGCACCCCCGGGGGACCGCGGAACACTGAAGCTTTCTTT. The encoded protein is CASTPGGPRNTEAFF.